This T cell receptor (beta chain) was sequenced during a study of T cell responses to AZD1222 COVID-19 vaccine. Study as a whole: Investigators merged groups given second doses at roughly 4 or roughly 12 weeks.

Generated by immunoSEQ multiplex PCR, the TCRdb table keeps only in-frame clones and is missing some. Seen here are approximately 140,000 clones, about 93% observed once, and the top ten hold 5.1%. Findings and limits, study-wide: Of the AZD1222 recipients, only six were seropositive at baseline. Vaccine-associated CD4 TCRs spanned spike, dominant at 160-218 and 743-854. Clonal diversity was possibly underestimated; the donors were predominantly white British and more often female.

Note on this clone: Its antigen is as yet unknown.

The length of the CDR3 is 13 residues. Germline V CDR1 and CDR2: LNHDA, SQIVND (reference sequence). The V gene end was trimmed by 5 bases and the J gene end by 13 bases; junction bases not matched to a gene: 11. The material sequenced was peripheral blood, taken on day 0 of AZD1222 vaccination. The TCR sequence derives from an adult in good health. The chain is built from TRBV19 and TRBJ2-1; TRBD1 agrees at 7 bases. The CDR3 loop is CASSPTADRAQFF. As DNA, the CDR3 is TGTGCCAGTAGTCCCACCGCCGACAGGGCCCAGTTCTTC.